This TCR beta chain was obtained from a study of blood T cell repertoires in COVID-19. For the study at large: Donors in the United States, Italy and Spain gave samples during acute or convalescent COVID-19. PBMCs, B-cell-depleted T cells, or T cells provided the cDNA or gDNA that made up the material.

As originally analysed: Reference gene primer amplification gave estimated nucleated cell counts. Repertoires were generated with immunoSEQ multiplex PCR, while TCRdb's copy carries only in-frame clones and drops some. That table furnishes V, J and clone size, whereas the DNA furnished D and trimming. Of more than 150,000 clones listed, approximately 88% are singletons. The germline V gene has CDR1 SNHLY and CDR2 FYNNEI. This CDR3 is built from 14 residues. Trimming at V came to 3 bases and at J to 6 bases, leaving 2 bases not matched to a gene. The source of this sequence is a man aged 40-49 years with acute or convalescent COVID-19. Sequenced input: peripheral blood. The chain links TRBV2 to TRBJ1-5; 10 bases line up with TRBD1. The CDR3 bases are TGTGCCAGCAGTGAGGGACAGGGGCCTCAGCCCCAGCATTTT. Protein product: CASSEGQGPQPQHF.